The 2 T cell receptor beta chains reported below all come from one sample, sequenced in a study of blood T cell repertoires in COVID-19. Some clones are missing from TCRdb's copy, which holds only in-frame ones; the method was immunoSEQ multiplex PCR. In the table there are 380,000 or so clones, around nine tenths of which are singletons. The sample taken for sequencing was PBMCs or T cells enriched from blood (not recorded which). These receptors came from a woman aged 30 to 39 with acute COVID-19.

The chain links TRBV7-2 to TRBJ2-5; weak D call: TRBD1 (6 bases). The V and J ends lost 5 bases and 2 bases respectively, with 12 bases between them. The CDR3 extends over 14 amino acids. Per germline, CDR1 SGHTA and CDR2 FQGNSA. CDR3 sequence reads: CASSIRTAQETQYF. In DNA form, the CDR3 reads TGTGCCAGCAGCATAAGGACAGCACAAGAGACCCAGTACTTC.

The rearrangement links TRBV19 to TRBJ1-1, with D tentatively TRBD1 (6 bases). Germline CDR1 LNHDA, CDR2 SQIVND (reference sequence). The CDR3 has 14 residues. Trimming shortened V by 11 bases and J by 3 bases, and 19 bases separated the two germline ends. The CDR3 spells CASLKGGLDTEAFF. The CDR3 bases are TGTGCCTCCCTAAAGGGGGGGTTGGACACTGAAGCTTTCTTT.